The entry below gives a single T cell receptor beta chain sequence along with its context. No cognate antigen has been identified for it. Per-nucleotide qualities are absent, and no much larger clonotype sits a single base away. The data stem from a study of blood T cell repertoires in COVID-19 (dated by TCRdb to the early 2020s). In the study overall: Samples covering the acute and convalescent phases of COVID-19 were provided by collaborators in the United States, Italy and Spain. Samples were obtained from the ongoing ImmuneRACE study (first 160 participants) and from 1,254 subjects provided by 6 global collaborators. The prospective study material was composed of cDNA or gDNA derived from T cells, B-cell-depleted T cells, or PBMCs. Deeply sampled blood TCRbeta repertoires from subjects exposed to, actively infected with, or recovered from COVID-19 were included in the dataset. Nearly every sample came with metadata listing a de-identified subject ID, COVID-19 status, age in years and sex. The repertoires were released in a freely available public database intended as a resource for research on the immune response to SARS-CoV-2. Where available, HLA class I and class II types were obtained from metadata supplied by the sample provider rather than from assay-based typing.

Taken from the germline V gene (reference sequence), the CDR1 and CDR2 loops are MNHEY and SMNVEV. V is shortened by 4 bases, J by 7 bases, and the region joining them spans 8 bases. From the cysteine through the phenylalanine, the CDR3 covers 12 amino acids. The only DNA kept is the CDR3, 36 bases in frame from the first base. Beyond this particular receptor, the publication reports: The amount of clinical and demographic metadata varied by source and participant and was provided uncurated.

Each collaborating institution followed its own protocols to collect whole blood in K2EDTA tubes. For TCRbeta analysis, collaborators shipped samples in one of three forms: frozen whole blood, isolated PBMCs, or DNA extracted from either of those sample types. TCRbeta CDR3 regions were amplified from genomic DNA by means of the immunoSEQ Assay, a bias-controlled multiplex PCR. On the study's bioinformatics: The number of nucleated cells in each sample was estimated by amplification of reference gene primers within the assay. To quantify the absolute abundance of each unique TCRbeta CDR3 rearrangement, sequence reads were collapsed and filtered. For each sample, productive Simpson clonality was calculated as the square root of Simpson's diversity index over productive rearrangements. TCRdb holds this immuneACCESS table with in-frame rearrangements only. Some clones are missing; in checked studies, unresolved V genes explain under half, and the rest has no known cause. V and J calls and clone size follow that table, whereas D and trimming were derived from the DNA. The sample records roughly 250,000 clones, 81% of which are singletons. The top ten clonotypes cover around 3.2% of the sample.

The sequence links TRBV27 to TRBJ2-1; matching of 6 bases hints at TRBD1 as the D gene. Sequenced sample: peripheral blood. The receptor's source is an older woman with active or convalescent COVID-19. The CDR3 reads CASSSGANEQFF. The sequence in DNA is TGTGCCAGCAGTTCAGGGGCAAATGAGCAGTTCTTC.